The 11 T cell receptor beta chains reported below all come from one sample, sequenced in a study of regulatory T cells in long-lasting Graves disease. Time point: persistent/refractory GD, antithyroid drugs over 5 years with positive TRAb. PBMC-extracted RNA yielded the TCR library. According to the study, TCR beta libraries were built with iRepertoire HTBI primers and CDR3-region Arm-PCR. TCRdb reprocessed the multiplex PCR reads via MiXCR and lists one record per CDR3 protein. The sample consists of about 420,000 distinct CDR3 sequences, roughly a quarter of them appearing once. The material was peripheral blood mononuclear cells (PBMCs), obtained when the disease was refractory, from a patient treated with antithyroid drugs. These receptors all come from a female donor with Graves disease.

This clonotype was recorded a few times. One junction end disagrees with the germline gene, perhaps due to a read error. This chain uses TRBV5-1 with TRBJ2-2; 9 positions agree with TRBD2. CDR3 length equals 15 residues. Germline V gives CDR1 SGHRS, CDR2 YFSETQ. The DNA for the CDR3 is TGTGCCAGCAGCGCTAGCGGGACCACCACCGGGGAGCTGTTTTTT. As protein: CASSASGTTTGELFF.

This clonotype was recorded at least ten times. The chain combines TRBV10-3 with TRBJ2-5; 9 bases are a match to TRBD1. V lost 3 bases to trimming and J lost 5 bases; unmatched junction nucleotides: 7. CDR3 length: 15 residues. CDR1 is ENHRY and CDR2 is SYGVKD in the germline V gene. CDR3 nucleotide sequence: TGTGCCATCAGTGACGGGACAGGGAATGACGAGACCCAGTACTTC. This translates into CAISDGTGNDETQYF.

This chain links TRBV30 with TRBJ1-6, with D perhaps TRBD1 (5 bases). There are 12 residues in the CDR3. Germline values: CDR1 GTSNPN, CDR2 SVGIG (reference sequence). V was shortened by 5 bases and J by 6 bases, with 8 bases between the two germline ends. CDR3 amino acids: CAWDRPNSPLHF. CDR3 DNA sequence: TGTGCCTGGGACAGACCTAATTCACCCCTCCACTTT.

This clonotype was counted a single time. The V call is TRBV11-2, the J call TRBJ1-1; D remains unclear. CDR3 size: 14 residues. Looked up from germline, CDR1 is SGHAT and CDR2 is FQNNGV. The V end lost 4 bases, the J end lost 6 bases, and 15 bases lay between the germline ends. CDR3 bases: TGTGCCAGCAGCTCCGACATTCTTAATCCTGAAGCTTTCTTT. It yields the protein CASSSDILNPEAFF. Using reference TRBV11-2 and TRBJ1-1 for the parts outside the CDR3, the full variable domain is EAGVAQSPRYKIIEKRQSVAFWCNPISGHATLYWYQQILGQGPKLLIQFQNNGVVDDSQLPKDRFSAERLKGVDSTLKIQPAKLEDSAVYLCASSSDILNPEAFFGQGTRLTVV.

This clonotype was found many times. CDR3 residues: CASSLDEGSQPQHF. The DNA for the CDR3 is TGTGCCAGCAGCTTAGATGAGGGAAGTCAGCCCCAGCATTTT. The V and J genes are TRBV11-2 and TRBJ1-5; D not certain. Trimming stripped 0 bases from V and 6 bases from J, with 9 bases between. Germline V gene data show CDR1 as SGHAT and CDR2 as FQNNGV. The CDR3 spans 14 residues.

The table lists this clonotype with many counts. The CDR3: CASSTMTQVNTEAFF. The CDR3 DNA follows: TGTGCCAGCAGTACGATGACCCAGGTTAACACTGAAGCTTTCTTT. This chain links TRBV6-1 with TRBJ1-1; D ambiguous. The V end was cut by 5 bases, the J end by 2 bases, with 15 bases between. The CDR3 covers 15 residues. The V gene's germline CDR1 is MNHNS and CDR2 SASEGT.

The genes are TRBV29-1 and TRBJ1-2; tentative D call: TRBD1 (5 bases). CDR1 and CDR2 (germline): SQVTM, ANQGSEA. V lost 6 bases to trimming and J lost 1 base, with 9 bases between them. The CDR3 totals 12 residues. CDR3 sequence: CSVGTYNYGYTF. CDR3 coding DNA: TGCAGCGTAGGGACTTATAACTATGGCTACACCTTC.

V is TRBV7-8 and J is TRBJ2-1; 10 nucleotides align to TRBD2. V was clipped by 8 bases and J by 4 bases; unmatched bases: 5. CDR3 length equals 14 residues. Germline CDR1 and CDR2: SGHVS and FQNEAQ. The CDR3 nucleotides read TGTGCCAGCCAAGCGGGAGGGTCTTACAATGAGCAGTTCTTC. This codes for CASQAGGSYNEQFF. The full variable domain, with the rest looked up from reference TRBV7-8 and TRBJ2-1, is GAGVSQSPRYKVAKRGQDVALRCDPISGHVSLFWYQQALGQGPEFLTYFQNEAQLDKSGLPSDRFFAERPEGSVSTLKIQRTQQEDSAVYLCASQAGGSYNEQFFGPGTRLTVL.

This clonotype was detected once. A junction boundary mismatches the germline segment, possibly from a read error. The chain has TRBV5-1 and TRBJ2-7, with 7 bases that match TRBD1. The V gene's germline CDR1 is SGHRS and CDR2 YFSETQ. The length of the CDR3 is 14 residues. The CDR3 nucleotides read TGCACCAGCAGCTTGGGGGACAGCTCCTACGAGCAGTACTTC. Translating it yields CTSSLGDSSYEQYF.

About this clonotype: It differs at one base from a far larger clone, so likely a read error. The chain recombines TRBV12-3 or TRBV12-4 with TRBJ2-7; either TRBD1 or TRBD2 may supply D (6 bases each). This CDR3 region has 15 residues. The CDR3 protein is CASSSRQDYSYERYF. The CDR3 nucleotides read TGTGCCAGCAGTTCCCGACAGGACTACTCCTACGAGCGGTACTTC.

This clonotype was detected only a few times. The chain's CDR3 is CASSIKGTATNEKLFF. CDR3 DNA: TGTGCCAGTAGTATAAAAGGAACAGCCACTAATGAAAAACTGTTTTTT. The chain recombines TRBV19 with TRBJ1-4, with D unclear. This CDR3 is built from 16 residues. The V end lost 2 bases, the J end lost 2 bases, and 12 bases lay between the germline ends. Germline values: CDR1 LNHDA, CDR2 SQIVND (reference sequence).